Presented here are 18 T cell receptor beta chains from one specimen sequenced in a study of blood T cells in healthy people across ages. The authors ran a second PCR of 7 to 11 cycles using a sample-barcoded 5' primer and a J-beta primer mix. TCRdb independently ran MiXCR on the 5' RACE reads; one entry per CDR3 protein. The sample holds roughly 1,000,000 distinct CDR3 sequences; around 25% are singletons and the top ten take about 0.8%. These data are also associated with another study on T cells of mothers and their children.

Input material: blood. Every receptor here comes from a girl aged 2 to 9 in good health.

This chain uses TRBV5-1 with TRBJ1-2; a weak D match, TRBD1 (5 bases). Deletions cut 4 bases from V and 4 bases from J, with 14 bases between. Germline V gives CDR1 SGHRS, CDR2 YFSETQ. CDR3 length: 14 amino acids. The CDR3 nucleotides are TGCGCCAGCAGCGAGATGGACGGGGGCTATGGCTACACCTTC. As protein: CASSEMDGGYGYTF.

This clonotype was found a few times. The chain uses TRBV2 and TRBJ2-5; 9 positions agree with TRBD2. J gave up 5 bases and V 11 bases, and 9 bases lay outside the gene matches. This CDR3 comprises 13 residues. Germline-derived CDR1 and CDR2 are SNHLY and FYNNEI. The CDR3 loop reads CAVAGGPYETQYF. The DNA for the CDR3 is TGTGCCGTCGCGGGAGGGCCGTATGAGACCCAGTACTTC. Based on the CDR3 plus reference TRBV2 and TRBJ2-5, the full variable domain is EPEVTQTPSHQVTQMGQEVILRCVPISNHLYFYWYRQILGQKVEFLVSFYNNEISEKSEIFDDQFSVERPDGSNFTLKIRSTKLEDSAMYFCAVAGGPYETQYFGPGTRLLVL.

This clonotype was picked up one time. The J gene is TRBJ1-2, the V gene TRBV29-1; the D gene is possibly TRBD1 (5 bases). There are 12 residues in the CDR3. V was trimmed by 4 bases and J by 14 bases, leaving 20 bases between them. Germline V gene lookup returns CDR1 SQVTM and CDR2 ANQGSEA. In DNA form, the CDR3 reads TGCAGCGTTGCATCGGGACCCCTTATTAAGACCTTC. Amino acids: CSVASGPLIKTF. The full variable domain, its missing parts supplied by reference TRBV29-1 and TRBJ1-2, is SAVISQKPSRDICQRGTSLTIQCQVDSQVTMMFWYRQQPGQSLTLIATANQGSEATYESGFVIDKFPISRPNLTFSTLTVSNMSPEDSSIYLCSVASGPLIKTFGSGTRLTVV.

There are a few counts of this clonotype. The V gene is TRBV6-2 or TRBV6-3, the J gene TRBJ1-2, with a possible D match to TRBD1 (6 bases). This CDR3 has 14 amino acids. Deletions cut 8 bases from V and 6 bases from J, with 19 bases between. Germline assignment: CDR1 MNHEY and CDR2 SVGEGT. CDR3 bases: TGTGCCAGCTGGAAGGGGGTCCCACCTCATGGCTACACCTTC. This gives the protein CASWKGVPPHGYTF.

The rearrangement uses TRBV29-1 and TRBJ1-2; unclear D gene. V was shortened by 8 bases and J by 4 bases, with 17 bases between the two germline ends. The germline V gene encodes CDR1 SQVTM and CDR2 ANQGSEA. This CDR3 contains 13 residues. This CDR3 reads CSTDLSGGYGYTF. The CDR3 DNA follows: TGCAGCACCGACTTGTCCGGAGGCTATGGCTACACCTTC.

This chain joins TRBV2 and TRBJ1-2; D is undetermined. The CDR3 is 13 amino acids. Germline lookup yields CDR1 SNHLY and CDR2 FYNNEI. V was trimmed by 2 bases and J by 8 bases, leaving 12 bases between them. CDR3 sequence reads: CASSELGRNGYTF. The CDR3 DNA reads TGTGCCAGCAGTGAACTTGGCAGGAACGGCTACACCTTC.

This clonotype showed up just a few times. The V and J genes are TRBV6-2 or TRBV6-3 and TRBJ2-5; no reliable D call. Matching the DNA end better, TRBJ2-7 makes the J call doubtful. This CDR3 region has 12 residues. Germline V gene data show CDR1 as MNHEY and CDR2 as SVGEGT. The CDR3 DNA reads as TGTGCCATCGGCGGCAGGACCGACGAGCAGTACTTC. It translates to CAIGGRTDEQYF.

The V and J genes are TRBV7-2 and TRBJ1-5; D is possibly TRBD1 (5 bases). V lost 4 bases and J lost 4, with 14 bases in between. CDR1 is SGHTA, CDR2 FQGNSA, per germline. The CDR3 has 15 residues. As DNA, the CDR3 is TGTGCCAGCAGCTCCTCCCCCGGGGCGAATCAGCCCCAGCATTTT. Protein sequence: CASSSSPGANQPQHF.

The V call is TRBV5-4, the J call TRBJ2-1; the D is unclear. Gene TRBJ2-5 matches the end of the DNA better, so the J call may be wrong. CDR3 length equals 14 residues. CDR1 is SGHNT, CDR2 YYREEE, per germline (reference sequence). The DNA of the CDR3 is TGTGCCAGCAGCTTTAGGAACAGACAAGAGACCCAGTACTTC. Its translation: CASSFRNRQETQYF.

This clonotype was seen a handful of times. V and J are TRBV25-1 and TRBJ1-2; D uncertain. Germline-derived CDR1 and CDR2 are MGHDK and SYGVNS. V lost 5 bases and J 2 bases, leaving 6 bases between the germline ends. This CDR3 spans 12 amino acids. The CDR3 region is CASSTPNYGYTF. Written as DNA, the CDR3 is TGTGCCAGCAGTACCCCAAACTATGGCTACACCTTC.

This clonotype was seen a few times. This rearrangement joins TRBV28 to TRBJ1-2; no firm D call. This CDR3 has 13 amino acids. V was clipped by 9 bases and J by 6 bases, with 17 bases between them. Looked up from germline, CDR1 is MDHEN and CDR2 is SYDVKM. The CDR3 loop is CASQLGRSNGYTF. As DNA, the CDR3 is TGTGCCAGTCAACTTGGACGGAGCAATGGCTACACCTTC.

V usage is TRBV20-1 and J usage is TRBJ2-3; TRBD1 matches 9 bases. V was pared by 0 bases and J by 5 bases, with 6 bases of the junction left unmatched. The germline V gene has CDR1 DFQATT and CDR2 SNEGSKA (reference sequence). The CDR3 consists of 15 residues. The CDR3 protein is CSARDRDRAEDTQYF. The CDR3 DNA sequence: TGCAGTGCTAGAGACCGGGACAGGGCTGAAGATACGCAGTATTTT.

This clonotype was observed a handful of times. The CDR3 coding sequence is TGCAGCGTTGTGACCCACACTGAAGCTTTCTTT. As protein: CSVVTHTEAFF. The chain carries TRBV29-1 and TRBJ1-1, with D unclear. CDR1 is SQVTM, CDR2 ANQGSEA, per germline. V shed 4 bases and J shed 3 bases, with 6 bases lying between them. This CDR3 comprises 11 residues.

V gene TRBV5-1 combines with J gene TRBJ1-2; D is unresolved. This CDR3 has 13 residues. The germline gives CDR1 SGHRS, CDR2 YFSETQ. The V end lost 4 bases, the J end lost 6 bases, and 13 bases lay between the germline ends. This CDR3 reads CASSQSPWDGYTF. The DNA for the CDR3 is TGCGCCAGCAGCCAATCGCCCTGGGATGGCTACACCTTC.

This clonotype was counted a few times. This rearrangement joins TRBV3-1 to TRBJ1-2, with 8 nucleotides matching TRBD1. This CDR3 is built from 16 residues. Germline lookup yields CDR1 LGHDT and CDR2 YNNKEL (reference sequence). Unmatched junction bases numbered 11, after V lost 4 bases and J lost 4 bases. The CDR3 protein is CASSLMMRQGSYGYTF. CDR3 DNA: TGTGCCAGCAGCCTAATGATGAGACAGGGGAGCTATGGCTACACCTTC.

Here the CDR3 DNA reads TGTGCCAGCAGTGAGAATACAGGGCATTCACCCCTCCACTTT. Protein: CASSENTGHSPLHF. The chain joins TRBV6-1 to TRBJ1-6; TRBD1 is a possible D gene (6 bases). This CDR3 region has 14 residues. V was cut by 3 bases and J by 8 bases, with 11 bases left in between. The germline V gene has CDR1 MNHNS and CDR2 SASEGT.

This clonotype came up a few times. This chain joins TRBV18 and TRBJ2-1, with 7 nucleotides matching TRBD1. V lost 3 bases, J lost 2 bases, and 4 bases stayed unmatched. The CDR3 has 15 residues. Looked up from germline, CDR1 is KGHSH and CDR2 is LQKENI. The CDR3 here is CASSPRRGTYNEQFF. The DNA of the CDR3 is TGTGCCAGCTCACCTCGCAGGGGGACCTACAATGAGCAGTTCTTC.

This chain connects TRBV7-9 to TRBJ2-5, with D possibly called TRBD1 or TRBD2 (5 bases each). The CDR3 covers 15 residues. Germline V gene sequence: CDR1 SEHNR, CDR2 FQNEAQ (reference sequence). The V and J ends lost 2 bases and 5 bases respectively, with 15 bases between them. In DNA, the CDR3 is TGTGCCAGCAGCTTAAGGGCGTCAGGGAGTGAGACCCAGTACTTC. Translation: CASSLRASGSETQYF. Looking up the rest from reference TRBV7-9 and TRBJ2-5 gives the full variable domain: DTGVSQNPRHKITKRGQNVTFRCDPISEHNRLYWYRQTLGQGPEFLTYFQNEAQLEKSRLLSDRFSAERPKGSFSTLEIQRTEQGDSAMYLCASSLRASGSETQYFGPGTRLLVL.